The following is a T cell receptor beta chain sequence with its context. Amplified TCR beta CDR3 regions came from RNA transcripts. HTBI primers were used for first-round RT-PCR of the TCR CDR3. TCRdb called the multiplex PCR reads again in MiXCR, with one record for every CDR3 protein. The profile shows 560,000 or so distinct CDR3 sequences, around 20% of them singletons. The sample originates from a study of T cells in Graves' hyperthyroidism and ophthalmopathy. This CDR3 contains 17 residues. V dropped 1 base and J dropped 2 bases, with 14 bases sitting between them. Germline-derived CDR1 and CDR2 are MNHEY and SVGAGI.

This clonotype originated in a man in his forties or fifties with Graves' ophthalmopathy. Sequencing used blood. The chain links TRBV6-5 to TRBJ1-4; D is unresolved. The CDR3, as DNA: TGTGCCAGCAGTTACTACCCATTCGGGGAGACTAATGAAAAACTGTTTTTT. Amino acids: CASSYYPFGETNEKLFF.